This section outlines one T cell receptor (beta chain) sequence together with its context. No antigen is known for it. Germline V gene data show CDR1 as MDHEN and CDR2 as SYDVKM. The CDR3 length is 15 residues. The V and J ends lost 8 bases and 5 bases respectively, with 18 bases between them. The data derive from a study of early T cells in non-severe SARS-CoV-2 infection. Study summary: Unsorted whole blood bulk RNA was sequenced, with unpaired chains. Study results and limitations: The matching step, a VDJdb search, favored anti-spike CD8 responses and missed private and CD4 specificities.

Each cDNA molecule carried a unique molecular identifier. From the 5' RACE reads, TCRdb called clonotypes with MiXCR, one entry per CDR3 protein. The sample comprises tens of thousands of distinct CDR3 sequences, approximately 7.7% of which are singletons, and about 3.2% rests with the top ten. This receptor was taken from an adult who was a healthcare worker with PCR-confirmed SARS-CoV-2 infection or an uninfected control (not recorded which). The sequencing input was whole blood. The V and J genes are TRBV28 and TRBJ2-2, with D unresolved. This CDR3 is CASRPPGLGTGELFF. For the CDR3, the DNA is TGTGCCAGCCGACCCCCGGGTCTAGGGACCGGGGAGCTGTTTTTT.